This T cell receptor beta chain was retrieved from a study of CD8 T cells in Susac syndrome. RNA totalling about 0.5 to 1 ug underwent reverse transcription with random hexamers. TCRdb recomputed calls from the immunoSEQ multiplex PCR reads with MiXCR, one row per CDR3 protein. Of a few hundred thousand distinct CDR3 sequences in the sample, more than 80% are singletons; the top ten hold around 0.12%. Germline V gene sequence: CDR1 MDHEN, CDR2 SYDVKM. The V gene end was trimmed by 6 bases and the J gene end by 2 bases; junction bases not matched to a gene: 26. CDR3 length: 21 residues. This clonotype originated in a human donor with multiple sclerosis. The rearrangement joins TRBV28 to TRBJ2-3; 7 bases agree with TRBD1. The sequenced material came from CD8+ T cells from PBMCs. As DNA, the CDR3 is TGTGCCAGCAGCTCCCTCCCCTTTGCCGACGCAAGGGACAGATACACAGATACGCAGTATTTT. Amino acid sequence: CASSSLPFADARDRYTDTQYF.